This TCR beta chain was retrieved from a study of cytomegalovirus exposure and HLA in healthy donors. Both 60 Vbeta primers and 13 Jbeta primers went into the PCR. Profiled with immunoSEQ multiplex PCR; TCRdb holds only in-frame clones, not every one. The table has over 150,000 clones, 75% to 85% seen once. CDR3 size: 17 residues. CDR1 PRHDT and CDR2 FYEKMQ come from the germline V gene (reference sequence). The V end lost 5 bases, the J end lost 2 bases, and 22 bases lay between the germline ends. The sequencing sample was made of PBMCs. The chain carries TRBV13 and TRBJ2-7, with D possibly matching TRBD1 (6 bases). This clonotype was obtained from a woman aged 45-60 years in good health and CMV-seropositive. CDR3 DNA sequence: TGTGCCAGCAGCGCCAGCCTCCTGACAGGTCTGGCCTACGAGCAGTACTTC. Its translation is CASSASLLTGLAYEQYF.